The 9 T cell receptor beta chains in this list originate from one sample, sequenced in a study of blood T cell repertoires in COVID-19. TCRdb's table, derived via immunoSEQ multiplex PCR, lists solely in-frame clones and lacks some. The sample holds over 150,000 clones, about 86% seen once. Sample: peripheral blood. These receptors were obtained from a man aged 45-60 years with active or convalescent COVID-19.

The chain joins TRBV6-1 to TRBJ2-1; TRBD1 matches at 11 bases. V trimming: 4 bases; J trimming: 1 base; junction bases outside the gene matches: 3. This CDR3 region has 16 residues. Germline CDR1 reads MNHNS; CDR2 reads SASEGT. CDR3 amino acids: CASSGDRGRSYNEQFF. CDR3 sequence (DNA): TGTGCCAGCAGTGGGGACAGGGGGAGGTCCTACAATGAGCAGTTCTTC.

Ten or more counts support this clone. V is TRBV27 and J is TRBJ2-7; 7 nucleotides align to TRBD1. Germline CDR1 reads MNHEY; CDR2 reads SMNVEV (reference sequence). The CDR3 sequence is 16 residues long. Trimming at V came to 6 bases and at J to 0 bases, leaving 11 bases not matched to a gene. The CDR3 spells CASSSRDSSNSYEQYF. The CDR3 nucleotides are TGTGCCAGCAGCTCCCGGGACAGCTCTAACTCCTACGAGCAGTACTTC.

This clone was seen only once. The CDR3 loop reads CASSEGGLLGTQYF. The CDR3 bases are TGTGCCAGCAGTGAAGGGGGGCTTTTGGGGACCCAGTACTTC. The J gene is TRBJ2-5, the V gene TRBV6-1, with D perhaps matching TRBD1 (6 bases). This CDR3 contains 14 residues. The V end lost 1 base, the J end lost 7 bases, and 13 bases lay between the germline ends. From germline, CDR1 is MNHNS and CDR2 SASEGT.

The chain uses TRBV5-1 and TRBJ2-5; tentative D call: TRBD1 (5 bases). From germline, CDR1 is SGHRS and CDR2 YFSETQ. CDR3 length: 13 amino acids. The V gene lost 4 bases and the J gene lost 4 bases, with 11 bases spanning the gap. The CDR3 DNA follows: TGCGCCAGCAGCCCGACAGCTGTAGAGACCCAGTACTTC. This gives the protein CASSPTAVETQYF.

J is TRBJ2-5 and V is TRBV28, with D possibly being TRBD1 (6 bases). Trimming stripped 3 bases from V and 0 bases from J, with 14 bases between. CDR1 and CDR2 (germline): MDHEN, SYDVKM. There are 16 residues in the CDR3. This CDR3 is CASSFRQARYQETQYF. In DNA form, the CDR3 reads TGTGCCAGCAGTTTTCGACAGGCTCGGTACCAAGAGACCCAGTACTTC. Supplemented by reference TRBV28 and TRBJ2-5, the full variable domain reads DVKVTQSSRYLVKRTGEKVFLECVQDMDHENMFWYRQDPGLGLRLIYFSYDVKMKEKGDIPEGYSVSREKKERFSLILESASTNQTSMYLCASSFRQARYQETQYFGPGTRLLVL.

The V and J genes are TRBV7-2 and TRBJ1-2; D is undetermined. CDR1 is SGHTA, CDR2 FQGNSA, per germline. The CDR3 covers 12 residues. Between the trimmed V and J ends, which lost 5 bases and 8 bases, there was a span of 12 bases. The CDR3 DNA follows: TGTGCCAGCAGCGCGGTGCTAAAAGGCTACACCTTC. Translated: CASSAVLKGYTF.

The sample holds a few counts of this clone. The chain recombines TRBV29-1 with TRBJ2-7; TRBD2 matches at 8 bases. In germline, CDR1 is SQVTM, CDR2 ANQGSEA. The V and J ends lost 2 bases and 7 bases, in that order; junction bases with no gene match: 10. CDR3 length: 14 residues. CDR3 DNA: TGCAGCGTTGAAACGGGAGGGCCCACCGGTGAGCAGTACTTC. Translating it yields CSVETGGPTGEQYF.

The genes are TRBV7-9 and TRBJ1-1, with D unresolved. The CDR3 extends over 14 amino acids. The germline gives CDR1 SEHNR, CDR2 FQNEAQ (reference sequence). The ends were cut back, 4 bases at V and 1 base at J, with 10 bases in the middle. DNA of the CDR3: TGTGCCAGCAGCTCCGAGGGAAAGAACACTGAAGCTTTCTTT. Translation gives CASSSEGKNTEAFF.

Worth noting for this clone: At one end the junction does not follow the germline gene, possibly because of a read error. The V call is TRBV7-3, the J call TRBJ2-3, with a possible D match to TRBD1 (7 bases). The CDR3 runs 14 residues. CDR1 SGHTA and CDR2 FQGTGA come from the germline V gene. Here the CDR3 reads CASSLGGQASSFSF. The CDR3 DNA follows: TGTGCCAGCAGCTTGGGAGGACAGGCCAGTTCTTTCTCCTTT. Based on the CDR3 plus reference TRBV7-3 and TRBJ2-3, the full variable domain is GAGVSQTPSNKVTEKGKYVELRCDPISGHTALYWYRQSLGQGPEFLIYFQGTGAADDSGLPNDRFFAVRPEGSVSTLKIQRTERGDSAVYLCASSLGGQASSFSFGPGTRLTVL.